Reported below is one TCR beta chain. Its antigen is not identified. This entry comes from a study of post-analysis software for immune sequencing data. Regarding the study as a whole: People with multiple sclerosis had a significantly lower normalized Chao1 diversity than controls did.

cDNA libraries of TCR beta carried unique molecular identifiers. TCRdb re-called the PCR reads with MiXCR, one entry per CDR3 protein. Of 820,000 or so distinct CDR3 sequences listed, approximately 53% are singletons. The receptor comes from a girl under 18 with multiple sclerosis. Sequencing used blood.

The CDR3 bases are TGTGCCAGCAGCAACCAGCGGGTTGCCAAAAACATTCAGTACTTC. Protein sequence: CASSNQRVAKNIQYF. V is TRBV11-1 and J is TRBJ2-4; possible D gene TRBD2, 6 bases. Germline-derived CDR1 and CDR2 are SGHAT and FQDESV (reference sequence). The CDR3 covers 15 residues. Trimming took off 5 bases at V and 1 base at J, with 12 bases between the two ends.